The 2 T cell receptor beta chains below were found in one sample sequenced in a study of memory CD4+ T cells and cytomegalovirus serostatus. This table comes from immunoSEQ multiplex PCR, and its TCRdb copy is limited to in-frame clones, with some not included. Altogether some 87,000 clones are present, about four fifths being singletons, with the ten largest covering 3.6%. The sort gate was single viable CD3+CD4+CD8-CD45RO+ cells for memory CD4+ T cells. Sequenced sample: memory CD4+ T cells from blood. The receptors originated from an adult in good health and CMV-seropositive.

The chain carries TRBV29-1 and TRBJ1-2; TRBD1 might be the D (5 bases). Deletions cut 8 bases from V and 6 bases from J, with 16 bases between. From germline, CDR1 is SQVTM and CDR2 ANQGSEA. CDR3 length equals 12 residues. CDR3 amino acids: CSTGQVADGYTF. CDR3 coding DNA: TGCAGCACCGGACAAGTCGCAGATGGCTACACCTTC. Full variable domain (outside the CDR3, taken from reference TRBV29-1 and TRBJ1-2): SAVISQKPSRDICQRGTSLTIQCQVDSQVTMMFWYRQQPGQSLTLIATANQGSEATYESGFVIDKFPISRPNLTFSTLTVSNMSPEDSSIYLCSTGQVADGYTFGSGTRLTVV.

CDR3 sequence reads: CASSPGLAVTYEQYF. The CDR3 DNA reads TGTGCCAGCAGCCCTGGACTAGCGGTAACCTACGAGCAGTACTTC. The chain links TRBV7-9 to TRBJ2-7; 10 bases are a match to TRBD2. CDR3 length equals 15 residues. Germline V gene lookup returns CDR1 SEHNR and CDR2 FQNEAQ (reference sequence). With V trimmed by 5 bases and J by 2 bases, 6 bases remained unmatched.